The 7 T cell receptor beta chains given below trace back to one sample, sequenced in a study of shared clonotypes between healthy human individuals. Data came from immunoSEQ multiplex PCR; TCRdb stores just in-frame clones and leaves some out. The table records about 2.4 million clones, under 95% of them present only once. Sequencing was performed on naive CD4+ T cells from PBMCs. Subset: CD45RA+ positively selected. The receptors come from a man in his late teens or twenties in good health. Some clones in this sample may be carry-over from other donors' samples.

V usage is TRBV7-9 and J usage is TRBJ2-2; D gene ambiguous. The V end lost 0 bases, the J end lost 3 bases, and 8 bases lay between the germline ends. The CDR3 spans 15 residues. Germline CDR1 SEHNR, CDR2 FQNEAQ (reference sequence). CDR3: CASSLARPHTGELFF. The CDR3, as DNA: TGTGCCAGCAGCTTAGCCCGACCGCACACCGGGGAGCTGTTTTTT.

The chain recombines TRBV29-1 with TRBJ2-3; no firm D call. Germline V gene sequence: CDR1 SQVTM, CDR2 ANQGSEA. Between the trimmed V and J ends, which lost 6 bases and 1 base, there was a span of 8 bases. The CDR3 length is 12 residues. The chain's CDR3 is CSVHEGTDTQYF. The CDR3 DNA is TGCAGCGTCCACGAGGGCACAGATACGCAGTATTTT.

This chain links TRBV29-1 with TRBJ2-3; no clear D. Trimming took 6 bases from V and 0 from J, leaving 16 bases between them. The germline V gene has CDR1 SQVTM and CDR2 ANQGSEA. CDR3 length equals 15 residues. The CDR3 DNA sequence: TGCAGCGTATCCAAAATGGCGGTTAGCACAGATACGCAGTATTTT. As protein: CSVSKMAVSTDTQYF.

The rearrangement links TRBV28 to TRBJ2-3; 8 positions match TRBD1. Germline CDR1 MDHEN, CDR2 SYDVKM. J gave up 2 bases and V 6 bases, and 7 bases lay outside the gene matches. This CDR3 contains 15 residues. CDR3 in amino acids: CASSPQGAITDTQYF. In nucleotides, the CDR3 is TGTGCCAGCAGCCCCCAGGGGGCTATCACAGATACGCAGTATTTT.

In its sample, this clone was seen once. The chain has TRBV10-3 and TRBJ2-2, with TRBD2 matching over 10 bases. This CDR3 has 18 amino acids. From germline, CDR1 is ENHRY and CDR2 SYGVKD. V dropped 0 bases and J dropped 0; count of bases not matched to a gene: 4. CDR3 in amino acids: CAISESLAGGSNTGELFF. The CDR3 DNA follows: TGTGCCATCAGTGAGTCTTTAGCGGGAGGATCGAACACCGGGGAGCTGTTTTTT.

Points on this clone: Other DNA sequences in the same sample also yield this CDR3. The CDR3 DNA reads as TGTGCCAGCAGTTTAGCGGGAGGGCGGGATACGCAGTATTTT. Its protein is CASSLAGGRDTQYF. The V gene is TRBV28, the J gene TRBJ2-3, with 9 bases that match TRBD2. The J segment lost 6 bases and the V segment lost 2 bases, leaving 3 bases of the junction unmatched. The length of the CDR3 is 14 residues. CDR1 and CDR2 (germline): MDHEN, SYDVKM.

CDR3 DNA sequence: TGTGCCAGCAGCCCTTACAGATCAGATACGCAGTATTTT. This sequence encodes CASSPYRSDTQYF. This chain uses TRBV7-9 with TRBJ2-3, with D unresolved. V was shortened by 5 bases and J by 4 bases, with 10 bases between the two germline ends. Germline assignment: CDR1 SEHNR and CDR2 FQNEAQ (reference sequence). This CDR3 region has 13 residues.